This T cell receptor beta chain came from a study of T cells after yellow fever vaccination. Study summary: Fractions of limited cellularity were prepared by means of SMART-Seq v4 Ultra Low Input.

TCRdb re-derived calls from the 5' RACE reads in MiXCR, one entry per CDR3 protein. The sample includes around 590,000 distinct CDR3 sequences, roughly 12% of them seen just once. V was shortened by 7 bases and J by 2 bases, with 13 bases between the two germline ends. CDR1 and CDR2 (germline): SGHDT, YYEEEE. This CDR3 spans 15 amino acids. In its sample, this clonotype was seen many times. The specimen comprised PBMCs, sampled on the day of the yellow fever booster vaccination. The sequence derives from a young man who received the YFV17D yellow fever vaccine. This chain connects TRBV5-6 to TRBJ1-6, with a possible D match to TRBD1 (5 bases). As DNA, the CDR3 is TGTGCCAGCGGCTCGGGACGGCCCTATAATTCACCCCTCCACTTT. Amino acids: CASGSGRPYNSPLHF.